These T cell receptor beta chains were read from a single sample in a study of radiotherapy plus CTLA-4 blockade in lung cancer. Profiled with immunoSEQ multiplex PCR; TCRdb holds only in-frame clones, not every one. The table records 100,000 to 150,000 clones, just under 80% of them present only once. The sequenced sample was peripheral blood, obtained from a patient treated with radiotherapy plus ipilimumab. These TCRs come from a human donor with non-small cell lung cancer who had a partial response to radiotherapy plus ipilimumab. Each CDR3 is given with its conserved first and last residue. A D gene is named only where the DNA matches it firmly. Size values are once, few and many counts, or a class for expanded clones, and some rows have none.

J gene	D gene	clone size	V gene	CDR3 protein	CDR3 DNA
TRBJ1-4	-	-	TRBV7-2	CASSLDLSVWEKLFF	TGTGCCAGCAGCTTAGATCTCTCGGTCTGGGAAAAACTGTTTTTT
TRBJ2-2	TRBD2	-	TRBV5-6	CASSFTSGSGTGELFF	TGTGCCAGCAGCTTTACTAGCGGGAGTGGTACCGGGGAGCTGTTTTTT
TRBJ1-2	-	-	TRBV7-6	CASSLGGKDYGYTF	TGTGCCAGCAGCTTGGGGGGAAAAGATTATGGCTACACCTTC
TRBJ2-1	-	-	TRBV14	CASSYRRGLRNNEQFF	TGTGCCAGCAGCTACCGGAGGGGACTCCGGAACAATGAGCAGTTCTTC
TRBJ2-5	TRBD1	-	TRBV20-1	CSVAGQGPRYF	TGCAGTGTCGCAGGACAGGGCCCCCGGTACTTC
TRBJ1-1	TRBD1	-	TRBV5-1	CASSGGQRGTEAFF	TGCGCCAGCAGCGGGGGACAGCGAGGCACTGAAGCTTTCTTT
TRBJ2-1	TRBD2	-	TRBV7-2	CASSLMGGGSIDEQFF	TGTGCCAGCAGCTTAATGGGTGGCGGGAGTATCGATGAGCAGTTCTTC
TRBJ2-5	TRBD2	once	TRBV10-3	CAISEGRALKETQYF	TGTGCCATCAGTGAGGGGAGGGCCCTAAAAGAGACCCAGTACTTC
TRBJ1-3	-	few	TRBV7-3	CASSSSGAAGNTIYF	TGTGCCAGCAGCTCGAGTGGGGCAGCTGGAAACACCATATATTTT
TRBJ2-1	TRBD1	-	TRBV7-2	CASSWGQAAYNEQFF	TGTGCCAGCAGCTGGGGACAGGCCGCCTACAATGAGCAGTTCTTC
TRBJ1-1	-	few	TRBV18	CASSPITGDTEAFF	TGTGCCAGCTCACCAATCACGGGGGACACTGAAGCTTTCTTT
TRBJ2-2	-	-	TRBV6-1	CASSLLTGELFF	TGTGCCAGCAGCCTTCTCACCGGGGAGCTGTTTTTT
TRBJ1-2	TRBD1	once	TRBV5-1	CASSYQQGDYGYTF	TGCGCCAGCAGCTATCAACAGGGGGACTATGGCTACACCTTC
TRBJ2-1	TRBD2	once	TRBV5-1	CASTSGRFNEQFF	TGCGCCAGCACCAGCGGGAGATTCAATGAGCAGTTCTTC
TRBJ2-1	-	-	TRBV5-4	CASSRYGGDNEQFF	TGTGCCAGCAGCCGTTACGGCGGGGACAATGAGCAGTTCTTC
TRBJ1-3	TRBD1	few	TRBV28	CASSLSGTGSGNTIYF	TGTGCCAGCAGTTTAAGCGGGACAGGGTCTGGAAACACCATATATTTT
TRBJ1-1	-	-	TRBV27	CASSFQGRSEAFF	TGTGCCAGCAGTTTTCAGGGAAGGTCTGAAGCTTTCTTT
TRBJ2-7	TRBD1	-	TRBV13	CASSVGTGAYEQYF	TGTGCCAGCAGCGTCGGGACAGGGGCCTACGAGCAGTACTTC
TRBJ2-3	-	-	TRBV7-8	CASSHGLERTDTQYF	TGTGCCAGCAGCCACGGACTCGAACGCACAGATACGCAGTATTTT
TRBJ1-1	-	-	TRBV13	CASSHREAAEAFF	TGTGCCAGCAGCCACCGGGAGGCGGCTGAAGCTTTCTTT
TRBJ2-3	-	-	TRBV11-2	CASSLALTDTQYF	TGTGCCAGCAGCTTGGCCCTGACAGATACGCAGTATTTT
TRBJ2-4	-	-	TRBV5-1	CASSSNRQQGKLKNIQYF	TGCGCCAGCAGCTCGAACCGCCAACAGGGAAAGCTTAAAAACATTCAGTACTTC
TRBJ1-1	-	-	TRBV9	CASSTGEAATEAFF	TGTGCCAGCAGCACTGGGGAGGCGGCCACTGAAGCTTTCTTT
TRBJ2-7	TRBD1	-	TRBV5-1	CASSTGTGGAYEQYF	TGCGCCAGCAGTACCGGGACAGGGGGGGCCTACGAGCAGTACTTC
TRBJ2-5	-	-	TRBV18	CASSPNLQETQYF	TGTGCCAGCTCACCTAACTTACAAGAGACCCAGTACTTC
TRBJ1-2	-	once	TRBV6-6	CASSYGQTSDYTF	TGTGCCAGCAGTTACGGGCAGACCTCTGACTACACCTTC
TRBJ1-5	-	-	TRBV18	CASSPYSNQPQHF	TGTGCCAGCTCACCGTATAGCAATCAGCCCCAGCATTTT
TRBJ2-7	TRBD1	-	TRBV5-6	CASSLQDRALYEQYF	TGTGCCAGCAGCCTACAGGACAGGGCTCTCTACGAGCAGTACTTC
TRBJ2-1	TRBD2	-	TRBV7-2	CASSLVASGRARNEQFF	TGTGCCAGCAGCTTAGTAGCTAGCGGGAGGGCCCGCAATGAGCAGTTCTTC
TRBJ2-1	TRBD2	-	TRBV23-1	CASSQIGRGRSRNEQFF	TGCGCCAGCAGTCAGATCGGGCGCGGGAGATCAAGGAATGAGCAGTTCTTC
TRBJ2-3	-	-	TRBV29-1	CSVEFLGSGSADTQYF	TGCAGCGTTGAATTTTTAGGCTCCGGGAGCGCAGATACGCAGTATTTT
TRBJ2-1	-	-	TRBV13	CASSYGLNNEQFF	TGTGCCAGCAGCTATGGACTTAACAATGAGCAGTTCTTC
TRBJ1-5	-	-	TRBV18	CASSPGQNQPQHF	TGTGCCAGCTCACCAGGACAGAATCAGCCCCAGCATTTT
TRBJ2-7	-	few	TRBV21-1	CARLDLQNTSYEQYF	TGTGCCAGGCTTGATTTACAGAATACCTCTTACGAGCAGTACTTC
TRBJ2-1	TRBD2	-	TRBV6-1	CASSELRASGRYNEQFF	TGTGCCAGCAGTGAGTTGAGGGCTAGCGGGAGGTACAATGAGCAGTTCTTC
TRBJ2-3	-	-	TRBV5-1	CASSYWDSTDTQYF	TGCGCCAGCAGCTATTGGGACTCCACAGATACGCAGTATTTT
TRBJ2-3	-	-	TRBV20-1	CSASSGDTQYF	TGCAGTGCTAGCTCCGGAGATACGCAGTATTTT
TRBJ2-1	TRBD2	once	TRBV5-1	CASSSGLALHNEQFF	TGCGCCAGCAGCTCGGGACTAGCGCTCCACAATGAGCAGTTCTTC
TRBJ1-2	-	-	TRBV5-5	CASSAQGMAPYGYTF	TGTGCCAGCAGCGCACAGGGTATGGCCCCCTATGGCTACACCTTC
TRBJ1-4	-	once	TRBV28	CASNKPSRGVGKLFF	TGTGCCAGTAATAAACCAAGCAGGGGAGTTGGGAAACTGTTTTTT